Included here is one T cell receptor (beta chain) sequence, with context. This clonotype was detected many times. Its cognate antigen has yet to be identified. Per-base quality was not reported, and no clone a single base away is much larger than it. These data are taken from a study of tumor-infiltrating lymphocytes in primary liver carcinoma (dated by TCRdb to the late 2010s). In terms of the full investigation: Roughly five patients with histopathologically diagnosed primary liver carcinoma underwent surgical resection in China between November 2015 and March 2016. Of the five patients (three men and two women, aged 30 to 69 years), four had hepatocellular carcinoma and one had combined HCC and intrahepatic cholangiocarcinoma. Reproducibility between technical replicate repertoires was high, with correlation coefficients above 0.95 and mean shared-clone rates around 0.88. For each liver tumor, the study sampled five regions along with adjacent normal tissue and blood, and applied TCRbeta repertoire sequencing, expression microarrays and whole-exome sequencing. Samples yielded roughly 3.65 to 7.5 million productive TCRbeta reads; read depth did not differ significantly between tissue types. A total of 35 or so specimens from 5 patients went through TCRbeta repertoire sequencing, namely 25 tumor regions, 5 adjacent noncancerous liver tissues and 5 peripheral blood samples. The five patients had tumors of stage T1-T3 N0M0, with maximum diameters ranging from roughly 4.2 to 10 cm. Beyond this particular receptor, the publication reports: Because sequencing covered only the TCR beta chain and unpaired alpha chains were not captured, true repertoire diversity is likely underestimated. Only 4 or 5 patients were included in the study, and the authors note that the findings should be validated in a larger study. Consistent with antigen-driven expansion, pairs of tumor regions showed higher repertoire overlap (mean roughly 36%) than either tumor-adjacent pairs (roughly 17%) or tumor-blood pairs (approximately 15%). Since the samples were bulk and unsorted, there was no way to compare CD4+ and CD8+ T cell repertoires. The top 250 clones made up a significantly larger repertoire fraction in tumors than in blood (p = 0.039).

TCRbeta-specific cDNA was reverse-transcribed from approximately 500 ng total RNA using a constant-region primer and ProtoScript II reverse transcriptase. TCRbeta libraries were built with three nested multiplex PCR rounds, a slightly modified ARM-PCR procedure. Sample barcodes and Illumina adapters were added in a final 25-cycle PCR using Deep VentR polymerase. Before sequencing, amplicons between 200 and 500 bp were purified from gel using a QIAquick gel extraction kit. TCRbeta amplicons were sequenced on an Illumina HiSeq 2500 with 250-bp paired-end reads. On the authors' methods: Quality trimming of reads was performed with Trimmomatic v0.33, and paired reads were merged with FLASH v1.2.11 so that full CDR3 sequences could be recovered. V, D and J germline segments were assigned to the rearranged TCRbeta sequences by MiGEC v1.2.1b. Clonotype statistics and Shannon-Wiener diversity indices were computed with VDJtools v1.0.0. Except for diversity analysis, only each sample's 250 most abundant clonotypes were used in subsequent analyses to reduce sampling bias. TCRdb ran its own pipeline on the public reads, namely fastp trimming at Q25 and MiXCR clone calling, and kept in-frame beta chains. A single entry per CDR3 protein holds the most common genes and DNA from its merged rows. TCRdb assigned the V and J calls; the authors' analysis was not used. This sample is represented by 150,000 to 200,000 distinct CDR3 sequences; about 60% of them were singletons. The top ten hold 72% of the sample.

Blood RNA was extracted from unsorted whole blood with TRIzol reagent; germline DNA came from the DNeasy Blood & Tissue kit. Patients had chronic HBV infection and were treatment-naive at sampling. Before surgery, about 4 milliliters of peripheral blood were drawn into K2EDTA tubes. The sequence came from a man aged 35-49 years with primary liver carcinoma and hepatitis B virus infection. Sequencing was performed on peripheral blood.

The CDR3 reads as follows: CASSPRPAYQETQYF. The nucleotide sequence reads as follows: TGTGCCAGCAGCCCACGACCGGCGTACCAAGAGACCCAGTACTTC. Recombination connected TRBV11-2 to TRBJ2-5; the D segment cannot be called with confidence. CDR1 SGHAT and CDR2 FQNNGV are derived from the germline V gene. Including cysteine and phenylalanine, the CDR3 has 15 amino acids. Kept here is only the CDR3 DNA, which spans 45 bases and is read in frame from base 1. V and J lose 5 bases and 0 bases, and a span of 13 bases separates them.